This T cell receptor (beta chain) comes out of a study of ipilimumab plus nivolumab after autologous stem cell transplantation. Study-level information: A median of roughly eight nivolumab and about 5 ipilimumab doses were given. Both relapsed and primary refractory DLBCL were included.

Starting 14 to 28 days after autologous transplant, ipilimumab 1 mg/kg was given. Patients got 3 mg/kg IV nivolumab weeks 1, 4, 7, 10, then biweekly through week 26. Produced via immunoSEQ multiplex PCR; TCRdb's table is partial and in-frame only. The table has tens of thousands of clones, 83% seen once. The TCR originated in a male donor with diffuse large B-cell lymphoma. This material consisted of PBMCs, taken in a trial of ipilimumab plus nivolumab as post-transplant consolidation.

The CDR3 coding sequence is TGTGCCAGCAGCCCATCAACGGGAATAAGGGCCTATGGCTACACCTTC. It translates to CASSPSTGIRAYGYTF. The rearrangement uses TRBV14 and TRBJ1-2; D unclear. Germline values: CDR1 SGHDN, CDR2 FVKESK. The V gene lost 4 bases and the J gene lost 4 bases, with 19 bases spanning the gap. This CDR3 contains 16 residues.